These 13 T cell receptor beta chains share one sample of origin, sequenced in a study of early T cells in non-severe SARS-CoV-2 infection. From the 5' RACE reads, TCRdb called clonotypes with MiXCR, one entry per CDR3 protein. Among 30,000 to 40,000 distinct CDR3 sequences, roughly 5.7% were seen once, and the ten largest hold around 8%. The sequencing sample was made of whole blood. The source of these receptors is an adult who was a healthcare worker with PCR-confirmed SARS-CoV-2 infection or an uninfected control (not recorded which).

The chain combines TRBV7-2 with TRBJ1-2, with D possibly TRBD1 on 5 matching bases. Germline assignment: CDR1 SGHTA and CDR2 FQGNSA. The CDR3 sequence is 14 residues long. The V end lost 1 base, the J end lost 8 bases, and 14 bases lay between the germline ends. DNA of the CDR3: TGTGCCAGCAGCTTAGGGGACGCCTCCGGGGGCTACACCTTC. This sequence encodes CASSLGDASGGYTF.

The chain links TRBV2 to TRBJ2-1; D gene unclear. This CDR3 has 15 residues. Trimming removed 2 bases at V and 2 bases at J, with 10 bases between. The germline V gene encodes CDR1 SNHLY and CDR2 FYNNEI. The CDR3 sequence: CASSELLQAYNEQFF. As DNA, the CDR3 is TGTGCCAGCAGTGAATTATTGCAGGCCTACAATGAGCAGTTCTTC.

This clonotype was picked up many times. This CDR3 reads CASSPGGLETQYF. In nucleotides, the CDR3 is TGTGCCAGCAGTCCAGGAGGGCTGGAGACCCAGTACTTC. The chain joins TRBV12-3 or TRBV12-4 to TRBJ2-5; D is possibly TRBD2 (6 bases). V lost 5 bases and J 5 bases, leaving 12 bases between the germline ends. There are 13 residues in the CDR3.

This clonotype has a count of ten or more. The V and J genes are TRBV12-3 or TRBV12-4 and TRBJ1-2; TRBD1 matches at 8 bases. J was trimmed by 2 bases and V by 7 bases; bases with no gene match: 6. This CDR3 spans 14 amino acids. The CDR3 is CASTLQGGNYGYTF. For the CDR3, the DNA is TGTGCCAGCACTCTACAGGGGGGAAACTATGGCTACACCTTC.

This clonotype was detected many times. The genes are TRBV19 and TRBJ2-7, with D uncertain. The CDR3 covers 16 residues. Looked up from germline, CDR1 is LNHDA and CDR2 is SQIVND (reference sequence). V was pared by 5 bases and J by 4 bases, with 21 bases between. CDR3: CASSSYRATTAYEQYF. CDR3 nucleotides: TGTGCCAGTAGTTCATACCGGGCCACCACCGCATACGAGCAGTACTTC. The entire variable domain, with the rest obtained from reference TRBV19 and TRBJ2-7, is as follows: DGGITQSPKYLFRKEGQNVTLSCEQNLNHDAMYWYRQDPGQGLRLIYYSQIVNDFQKGDIAEGYSVSREKKESFPLTVTSAQKNPTAFYLCASSSYRATTAYEQYFGPGTRLTVT.

This clonotype was observed once. The chain is built from TRBV6-2 or TRBV6-3 and TRBJ2-3; 9 bases fit TRBD2. This CDR3 is 13 amino acids long. V shed 8 bases and J 5 bases; nucleotides not matched to a gene: 5. Germline V gene data show CDR1 as MNHEY and CDR2 as SVGEGT. The CDR3 sequence is CASRASGVDTQYF. CDR3 DNA sequence: TGTGCCAGCCGGGCTAGCGGGGTAGATACGCAGTATTTT.

This clonotype was seen a handful of times. This chain links TRBV6-2 or TRBV6-3 with TRBJ1-2, with a possible D match to TRBD1 (6 bases). Germline V gene sequence: CDR1 MNHEY, CDR2 SVGEGT. V was clipped by 4 bases and J by 0 bases, with 12 bases between them. CDR3 length equals 15 residues. The CDR3 region is CASSWTAQTNYGYTF. Written as DNA, the CDR3 is TGTGCCAGCAGTTGGACAGCGCAGACTAACTATGGCTACACCTTC.

This clonotype was recorded many times. V gene TRBV20-1 combines with J gene TRBJ2-6; D unclear. The length of the CDR3 is 14 residues. The germline V gene encodes CDR1 DFQATT and CDR2 SNEGSKA (reference sequence). The V end lost 0 bases, the J end lost 4 bases, and 7 bases lay between the germline ends. CDR3 bases: TGCAGTGCTAGAGAAGGGTTGGGGGCCAACGTCCTGACTTTC. Translated, it gives CSAREGLGANVLTF.

The table lists this clonotype with many counts. The germline gene is not matched at one end of the junction; a read error may be the cause. The chain uses TRBV5-1 and TRBJ2-7; D is undetermined. The germline V gene has CDR1 SGHRS and CDR2 YFSETQ. CDR3 length equals 12 residues. The CDR3 DNA sequence: TGCGCCAGCAGCTTGGCCGGGTCCGAGCCGTACTTC. This codes for CASSLAGSEPYF.

This clonotype came up many times. CDR3 sequence reads: CASSRDRVGTGELFF. The CDR3 DNA is TGCGCCAGCAGCCGGGACAGGGTCGGCACCGGGGAGCTGTTTTTT. The chain recombines TRBV10-1 with TRBJ2-2, with 9 bases aligning to TRBD1. The CDR3 totals 15 residues. Germline CDR1 is WNHNN and CDR2 is SYGVQD (reference sequence). Trimming cost V 6 bases and J 4 bases; bases outside gene matches: 6.

This clonotype was picked up many times. The rearrangement links TRBV7-9 to TRBJ2-7; D ambiguous. The CDR3 runs to 13 residues. Germline V gives CDR1 SEHNR, CDR2 FQNEAQ (reference sequence). V was shortened by 5 bases and J by 4 bases, with 12 bases between the two germline ends. The CDR3 here is CASSPSAFYEQYF. The CDR3, as DNA: TGTGCCAGCAGCCCCAGTGCCTTTTACGAGCAGTACTTC.

The rearrangement links TRBV18 to TRBJ2-7; D unclear. CDR3 size: 14 residues. Looked up from germline, CDR1 is KGHSH and CDR2 is LQKENI. The V end was cut by 3 bases, the J end by 0 bases, with 9 bases between. The CDR3 sequence is CASSPDWSSYEQYF. In DNA, the CDR3 is TGTGCCAGCTCACCGGATTGGAGCTCCTACGAGCAGTACTTC.

This clonotype was observed many times. The chain recombines TRBV5-1 with TRBJ2-7, with D perhaps matching TRBD1 (6 bases). CDR3 length equals 14 residues. The V gene's germline CDR1 is SGHRS and CDR2 YFSETQ. The germline V and J ends were trimmed by 3 bases and 2 bases, with 12 bases remaining between them. The CDR3 coding sequence is TGCGCCAGCAGCTCAAGGGACACCACCTACGAGCAGTACTTC. It is translated as CASSSRDTTYEQYF.